Following are 21 T cell receptor beta chains from one sample sequenced in a study of molecular identifiers for immune sequencing clone quantification. TCRdb re-called the PCR reads through MiXCR, storing one row per CDR3 protein. Of some 590,000 distinct CDR3 sequences listed, around 25% are singletons. The sequencing sample was made of naive CD8+ T cells from blood, with Jurkat cell RNA spiked in. Subset described: FACS-sorted CD8+CD4-CCR7+CD45RA+ naive T cells. These receptors were collected from a human donor in good health. Some libraries in this study had Jurkat cell RNA spiked in.

This clonotype came up many times. J is TRBJ1-3 and V is TRBV4-1; D gene unclear. The germline gives CDR1 MGHRA, CDR2 YSYEKL. The CDR3 length is 15 residues. The V and J ends lost 0 bases and 3 bases respectively, with 9 bases between them. This CDR3 reads CASSQDLTGGNTIYF. CDR3 coding DNA: TGCGCCAGCAGCCAAGATTTAACCGGTGGAAACACCATATATTTT.

This clonotype appeared a few times. The chain employs TRBV11-2 and TRBJ2-7; D unclear. V lost 3 bases to trimming and J lost 7 bases, with 13 bases between them. Germline V lookup: CDR1 SGHAT, CDR2 FQNNGV. This CDR3 is built from 13 residues. The CDR3 sequence: CASSLEARSEQYF. CDR3 nucleotides: TGTGCCAGCAGCTTGGAAGCCAGGTCGGAGCAGTACTTC.

Of note for this clonotype: This clone may be a read error of a much larger clone one base away. The chain recombines TRBV7-9 with TRBJ2-7; possibly TRBD1 or TRBD2 for D (5 bases each). Trimming shortened V by 11 bases and J by 3 bases, and 23 bases separated the two germline ends. The CDR3 sequence is 15 residues long. The germline V gene encodes CDR1 SEHNR and CDR2 FQNEAQ (reference sequence). The DNA of the CDR3 is TGTGCCCCAAGAGGGGAGAGGGAGAGGCACTACGAGCAGTACTTC. Its protein product is CAPRGERERHYEQYF.

The table lists this clonotype with many counts. The CDR3 loop is CASSYSSQGYEQYF. In DNA, the CDR3 is TGTGCCAGCAGTTACTCGAGCCAGGGCTACGAGCAGTACTTC. This chain joins TRBV6-5 and TRBJ2-7, with a possible D match to TRBD1 (5 bases). Germline CDR1 MNHEY, CDR2 SVGAGI. The CDR3 extends over 14 amino acids. Trimming removed 0 bases at V and 3 bases at J, with 9 bases between.

This clonotype was seen repeatedly, ten times or more. The V call is TRBV12-3 or TRBV12-4, the J call TRBJ2-3, with D unclear. The germline V and J ends were trimmed by 6 bases and 0 bases, with 7 bases remaining between them. CDR3 length equals 13 residues. CDR3 in amino acids: CASSDVSTDTQYF. DNA for the CDR3: TGTGCCAGCAGCGATGTTAGCACAGATACGCAGTATTTT.

The chain employs TRBV12-3 or TRBV12-4 and TRBJ2-2; no definite D call. Trimming left V 2 bases short and J 10 bases short, with 5 bases between. The CDR3 sequence is 11 residues long. This CDR3 is CASSLSMELFF. CDR3 DNA: TGTGCCAGCAGTTTATCGATGGAGCTGTTTTTT.

This clonotype was found a few times. This chain links TRBV11-2 with TRBJ2-7; D not resolved. Per germline, CDR1 SGHAT and CDR2 FQNNGV. The length of the CDR3 is 18 residues. Trimming stripped 0 bases from V and 0 bases from J, with 18 bases between. CDR3 nucleotides: TGTGCCAGCAGCTTAGATTTTTACAGCTATGAACGCTCCTACGAGCAGTACTTC. Protein sequence: CASSLDFYSYERSYEQYF.

CDR3 nucleotides: TGTGCCAGCAGCTTCGGGGACGGACTCGCCTACAATGAGCAGTTCTTC. This sequence encodes CASSFGDGLAYNEQFF. The rearrangement uses TRBV11-2 and TRBJ2-1, with D tentatively TRBD1 or TRBD2 (5 bases each). Germline V gives CDR1 SGHAT, CDR2 FQNNGV. V lost 3 bases to trimming and J lost 2 bases, with 14 bases between them. CDR3 length: 16 residues. The complete variable domain, with remaining parts taken from reference TRBV11-2 and TRBJ2-1, reads EAGVAQSPRYKIIEKRQSVAFWCNPISGHATLYWYQQILGQGPKLLIQFQNNGVVDDSQLPKDRFSAERLKGVDSTLKIQPAKLEDSAVYLCASSFGDGLAYNEQFFGPGTRLTVL.

About this clonotype itself: This may be a read error: a much more frequent sequence differs by one nucleotide. The chain couples TRBV7-8 to TRBJ1-4; 7 nucleotides match TRBD1. After removal of 2 bases from V and 7 bases from J, the junction contained 4 bases not matched to a gene. The length of the CDR3 is 14 residues. The germline V gene has CDR1 SGHVS and CDR2 FQNEAQ. CDR3 DNA: TGTGCCAGCAGCTTACTGACAGGGATTGAAAAACTGTTTTTT. It specifies CASSLLTGIEKLFF.

The gene calls are TRBV19 and TRBJ2-7; 11 nucleotides line up with TRBD2. After removal of 3 bases from V and 2 bases from J, the junction contained 9 bases not matched to a gene. Germline V gives CDR1 LNHDA, CDR2 SQIVND (reference sequence). This CDR3 has 17 amino acids. The CDR3 region has the DNA TGTGCCAGTAGTATGGGTAGCGGGGGGGCGACCGCCTACGAGCAGTACTTC. This gives the protein CASSMGSGGATAYEQYF.

About this clonotype: This may be a read error, as it is one base from a much larger clone. The chain uses TRBV6-2 or TRBV6-3 and TRBJ1-5; maybe TRBD1 (5 bases). The germline CDR1 and CDR2 sequences are MNHEY and SVGEGT. The CDR3 loop spans 14 amino acids. CDR3 bases: TGTGCCAGCAGTTTAGGGCCAGGGAAGTGGCCCCGGCATTTT. This gives the protein CASSLGPGKWPRHF.

This clonotype was recorded a few times. The chain has TRBV11-2 and TRBJ2-2, with 8 bases identical to TRBD1. Germline CDR1 SGHAT, CDR2 FQNNGV. V shed 5 bases and J 1 base; nucleotides not matched to a gene: 3. The CDR3 is 15 residues long. The CDR3 nucleotides are TGTGCCAGCAGCGCGACAGGGGAGAACACCGGGGAGCTGTTTTTT. The encoded protein is CASSATGENTGELFF.

In its sample, this clonotype was seen a few times. The chain couples TRBV6-2 or TRBV6-3 to TRBJ1-1; D not certain. CDR1 is MNHEY, CDR2 SVGEGT, per germline. This CDR3 is 11 amino acids long. Trimming shortened V by 2 bases and J by 7 bases, and 5 bases separated the two germline ends. The DNA for the CDR3 is TGTGCCAGCAGTTACGGGCGTGAAGCTTTCTTT. Amino acids: CASSYGREAFF.

Concerning this clonotype itself: This clone may be a read error of a much larger clone one base away. The chain is built from TRBV20-1 and TRBJ2-3; D perhaps matches TRBD2 (6 bases). Germline V gene data show CDR1 as DFQATT and CDR2 as SNEGSKA (reference sequence). The CDR3 has 17 amino acids. CDR3 loop: CSATPEALAGHTDTQDF. The CDR3 coding sequence is TGCAGTGCAACTCCCGAAGCGCTCGCGGGGCACACAGATACGCAGGATTTT.

Worth noting for this clonotype: Given a much more abundant clone one base away, this may be a read error. The V gene is TRBV6-2 or TRBV6-3, the J gene TRBJ2-3, with 12 nucleotides matching TRBD2. The V segment lost 4 bases and the J segment 4 bases; nucleotides outside the gene matches: 6. The CDR3 consists of 16 residues. In germline, CDR1 is MNHEY, CDR2 SVGEGT. This CDR3 reads CASSSRTSGDPDTQYF. In DNA, the CDR3 is TGTGCCAGCAGTTCGCGGACTAGCGGGGACCCAGATACGCAGTATTTT.

Points on this clonotype: One junction end does not reproduce the germline sequence, and a read error may be involved. This chain links TRBV4-3 with TRBJ2-7; D ambiguous. The CDR3 is made up of 14 amino acids. Germline assignment: CDR1 LGHNA and CDR2 YSLEER. CDR3 coding DNA: TGCGCCGGCAGCCAAGACCAGGACTCCTACGAGCAGTACTTC. Protein product: CAGSQDQDSYEQYF.

This clonotype was counted only a few times. The gene calls are TRBV7-9 and TRBJ2-1; maybe TRBD2 (5 bases). The V gene lost 5 bases and the J gene lost 5 bases, with 13 bases spanning the gap. This CDR3 is built from 14 residues. Per the germline V gene, CDR1 is SEHNR and CDR2 is FQNEAQ (reference sequence). The CDR3 region has the DNA TGTGCCAGCAGCCCGGGGAATGGCAACAATGAGCAGTTCTTC. It yields the protein CASSPGNGNNEQFF.

This clonotype was counted a few times. The rearrangement links TRBV29-1 to TRBJ2-7; TRBD1 matches at 8 bases. Germline V gene data show CDR1 as SQVTM and CDR2 as ANQGSEA. Trimming took 6 bases from V and 1 from J; bases not matched to a gene: 11. This CDR3 contains 15 residues. The CDR3 here is CSVSLRGRVSYEQYF. DNA of the CDR3: TGCAGCGTATCACTCAGGGGGCGCGTATCCTACGAGCAGTACTTC.

This clonotype was seen ten or more times. The V call is TRBV4-2, the J call TRBJ2-7; D possibly corresponds to TRBD2 (7 bases). CDR1 LGHNA and CDR2 YNFKEQ come from the germline V gene. This CDR3 spans 15 amino acids. Trimming cost V 1 base and J 7 bases, with 17 bases left between them. Written as DNA, the CDR3 is TGTGCCAGCAGCCAAGGACCTGGGGGGGCCATGGAGCAGTACTTC. Its translation: CASSQGPGGAMEQYF.

The chain recombines TRBV19 with TRBJ1-1, with TRBD1 matching over 7 bases. CDR1 and CDR2 from the germline V gene are LNHDA and SQIVND (reference sequence). The junction had 2 bases not matched to a gene; V was cut back by 3 bases and J by 1 base. The CDR3 sequence is 14 residues long. CDR3 protein: CASSIWTGNTEAFF. The CDR3 DNA reads TGTGCCAGTAGTATTTGGACAGGGAACACTGAAGCTTTCTTT.

This clonotype was seen only a few times. The rearrangement joins TRBV20-1 to TRBJ2-2, with 8 nucleotides matching TRBD1. V dropped 5 bases and J dropped 6; count of bases not matched to a gene: 8. Germline V lookup: CDR1 DFQATT, CDR2 SNEGSKA (reference sequence). The CDR3 loop spans 14 amino acids. The CDR3 sequence: CSAFRDRFSGELFF. Here the CDR3 DNA reads TGCAGTGCTTTTCGGGACAGGTTCTCCGGGGAGCTGTTTTTT.